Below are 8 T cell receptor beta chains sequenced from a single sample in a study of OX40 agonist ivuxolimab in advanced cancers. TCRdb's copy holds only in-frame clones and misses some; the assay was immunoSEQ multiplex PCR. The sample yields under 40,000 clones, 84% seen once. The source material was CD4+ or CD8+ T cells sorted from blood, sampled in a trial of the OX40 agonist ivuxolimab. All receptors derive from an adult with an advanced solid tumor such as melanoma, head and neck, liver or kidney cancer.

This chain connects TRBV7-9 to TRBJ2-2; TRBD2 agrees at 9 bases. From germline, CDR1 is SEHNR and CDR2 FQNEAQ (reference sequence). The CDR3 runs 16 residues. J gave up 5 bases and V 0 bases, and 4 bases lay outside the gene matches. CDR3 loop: CASSLAGSGSTGELFF. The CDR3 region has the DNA TGTGCCAGCAGCTTAGCTGGTAGCGGGAGTACCGGGGAGCTGTTTTTT.

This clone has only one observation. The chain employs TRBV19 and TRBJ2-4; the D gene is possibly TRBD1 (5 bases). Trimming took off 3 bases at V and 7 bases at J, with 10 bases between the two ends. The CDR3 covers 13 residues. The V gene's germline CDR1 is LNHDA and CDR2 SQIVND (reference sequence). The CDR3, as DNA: TGTGCCAGTAGTATGGGGCAGGCCAACATTCAGTACTTC. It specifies CASSMGQANIQYF.

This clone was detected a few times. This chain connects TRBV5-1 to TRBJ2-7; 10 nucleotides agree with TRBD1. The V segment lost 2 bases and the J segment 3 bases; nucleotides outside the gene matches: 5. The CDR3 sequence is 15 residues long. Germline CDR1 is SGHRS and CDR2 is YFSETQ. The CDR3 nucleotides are TGCGCCAGCAGCTTAGGACAGGGGGGTGGCTACGAGCAGTACTTC. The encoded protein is CASSLGQGGGYEQYF.

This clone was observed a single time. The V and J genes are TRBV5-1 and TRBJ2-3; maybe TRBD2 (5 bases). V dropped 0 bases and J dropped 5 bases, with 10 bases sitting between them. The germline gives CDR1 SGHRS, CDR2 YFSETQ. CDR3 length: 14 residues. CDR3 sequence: CASSLDGVGDTQYF. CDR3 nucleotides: TGCGCCAGCAGCTTGGACGGGGTAGGAGATACGCAGTATTTT.

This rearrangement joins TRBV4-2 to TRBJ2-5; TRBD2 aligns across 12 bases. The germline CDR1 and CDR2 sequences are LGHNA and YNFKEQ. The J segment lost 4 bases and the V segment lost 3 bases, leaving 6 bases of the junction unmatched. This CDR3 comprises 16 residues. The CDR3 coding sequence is TGTGCCAGCAGCCAGAGACTAGCGGGAGCACGAGAGACCCAGTACTTC. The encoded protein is CASSQRLAGARETQYF.

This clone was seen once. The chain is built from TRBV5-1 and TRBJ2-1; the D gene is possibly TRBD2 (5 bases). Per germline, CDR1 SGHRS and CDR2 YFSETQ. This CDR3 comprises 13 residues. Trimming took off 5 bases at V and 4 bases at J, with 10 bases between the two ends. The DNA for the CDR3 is TGCGCCAGCAGGGGGAGCGAGTACAATGAGCAGTTCTTC. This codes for CASRGSEYNEQFF.

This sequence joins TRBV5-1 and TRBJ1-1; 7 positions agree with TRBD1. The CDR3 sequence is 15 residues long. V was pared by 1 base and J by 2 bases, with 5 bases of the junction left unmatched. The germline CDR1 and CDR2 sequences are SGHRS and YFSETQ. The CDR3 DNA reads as TGCGCCAGCAGCTTGTACAGGGGCTACAACACTGAAGCTTTCTTT. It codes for CASSLYRGYNTEAFF.

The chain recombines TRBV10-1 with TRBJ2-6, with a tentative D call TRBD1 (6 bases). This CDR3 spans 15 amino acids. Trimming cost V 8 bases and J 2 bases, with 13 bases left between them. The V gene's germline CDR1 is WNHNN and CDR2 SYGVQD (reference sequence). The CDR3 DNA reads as TGCGCCAGCGCCCGGACAGTAACTGGGGCCAACGTCCTGACTTTC. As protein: CASARTVTGANVLTF.